The rows below give T cell receptor beta chains drawn from one sample of a study of blood T cell repertoires in COVID-19. TCRdb keeps only in-frame clones here, not all; method: immunoSEQ multiplex PCR. The sample contains more than 200,000 clones, roughly 86% of which appear only once. Sequencing was performed on peripheral blood. The source is a woman in her sixties with acute or convalescent COVID-19. Each CDR3 is given with its conserved first and last residue. Each record gives: V gene, D gene, J gene, clone size, CDR3 DNA, CDR3 protein. A D gene is named only where the DNA matches it firmly. For some rows the clone size is stated as once, few or many, or as a class when expanded; others skip it.

TRBV5-4	TRBD2	TRBJ2-7	-	TGTGCCAGCAGTCGGACTAGCGGATCCTACGAGCAGTACTTC	CASSRTSGSYEQYF
TRBV4-1	TRBD1	TRBJ2-1	-	TGCGCCAGCAGCCAACCGGACAGGGAATACAATGAGCAGTTCTTC	CASSQPDREYNEQFF
TRBV29-1	-	TRBJ1-1	-	TGCAGCGTGGCTCGAGGGGGGAACACTGAAGCTTTCTTT	CSVARGGNTEAFF
TRBV7-9	-	TRBJ2-7	few	TGTGCCAGCCTACCGTGGGACACGGATTCCTACGAGCAGTACTTC	CASLPWDTDSYEQYF
TRBV27	-	TRBJ1-1	-	TGTGCCAGCAGGTTTCAGGGGTTGAACACTGAAGCTTTCTTT	CASRFQGLNTEAFF
TRBV6-5	-	TRBJ2-1	-	TGTGCCAGCAAGTGGGAGGCGGCGGGGTACAATGAGCAGTTCTTC	CASKWEAAGYNEQFF
TRBV27	-	TRBJ2-7	-	TGTGCCAGCAGTTTATACGGCGGTAGCTCCTACGAGCAGTACTTC	CASSLYGGSSYEQYF
TRBV12-3/TRBV12-4	-	TRBJ1-1	-	TGTGCCACCAGAATTATAGGGGGCACTGAAGCTTTCTTT	CATRIIGGTEAFF
TRBV19	TRBD2	TRBJ2-1	once	TGTGCCAGTAGGGGACTAGCGGGAGAGGGCCCCTACAATGAGCAGTTCTTC	CASRGLAGEGPYNEQFF
TRBV2	-	TRBJ1-6	-	TGTGCCAGCAGTATACAGGGATCCAATTCACCCCTCCACTTT	CASSIQGSNSPLHF
TRBV3-1/TRBV3-2	-	TRBJ2-5	-	TGTGCCAGCAGCCATTTACGGACAGAGCCTTTGGGGACCCAGTACTTC	CASSHLRTEPLGTQYF
TRBV5-1	-	TRBJ1-2	-	TGCGCCAGCAGCTCGGGTCCATCCGACTATGGCTACACCTTC	CASSSGPSDYGYTF
TRBV7-9	-	TRBJ2-3	few	TGTGCCAGCAGCACCCGAGGTCCAGATACGCAGTATTTT	CASSTRGPDTQYF